The sequence of this T cell receptor beta chain was determined in a study of T cell responses to AZD1222 COVID-19 vaccine. Findings and caveats of the study: The CD4 TCRs associated with vaccination extended across spike and predominated at 160-218 and 743-854.

This CDR3 region has 13 residues. Germline CDR1 is SEHNR and CDR2 is FQNEAQ (reference sequence). V shed 3 bases and J shed 6 bases, with 9 bases lying between them. Some clones are missing from TCRdb's copy, which holds only in-frame ones; the method was immunoSEQ multiplex PCR. The table includes roughly 150,000 clones, around nine tenths detected once. As regards this clone: Its antigen is currently unknown.

This specimen was peripheral blood, taken after recovery from COVID-19. The clonotype originates from an adult who had recovered from COVID-19. The chain carries TRBV7-9 and TRBJ2-1; TRBD2 is a possible D gene (7 bases). For the CDR3, the DNA is TGTGCCAGCAGCTTCCGGGGGGCCAATGAGCAGTTCTTC. This encodes CASSFRGANEQFF.